This section outlines one TCR beta chain sequence together with its context. Antigen specificity is unknown. The source of the sample is a study of T cell responses to AZD1222 COVID-19 vaccine. Clones were sequenced by immunoSEQ multiplex PCR, and TCRdb holds only the in-frame ones, with some missing. The repertoire consists of approximately 130,000 clones, with over 85% occurring once and the leading ten covering around 3.1%. The study, taken as a whole, reports: Samples come after the peak T cell response, not at day 14. Just a handful of people given AZD1222 tested seropositive at baseline. The sample set comprised mostly white British donors with more females, and clonal diversity was possibly underestimated.

CDR1 and CDR2 from the germline V gene are LNHDA and SQIVND (reference sequence). V was clipped by 3 bases and J by 5 bases, with 16 bases between them. This CDR3 is built from 15 residues. This TCR was recovered from an adult in good health. The sequencing here drew on peripheral blood, taken on day 0 of AZD1222 vaccination. The V call is TRBV19, the J call TRBJ1-1; D is unresolved. CDR3 in DNA: TGTGCCAGTAGTATTGAGGCGTCGAGAGGGACTGAAGCTTTCTTT. Translation: CASSIEASRGTEAFF.